This T cell receptor beta chain is from a study of T cell responses to AZD1222 COVID-19 vaccine. This CDR3 is built from 11 residues. CDR1 and CDR2 from the germline V gene are LNHDA and SQIVND (reference sequence). The V end was cut by 3 bases, the J end by 10 bases, with 6 bases between. The protocol was immunoSEQ multiplex PCR, while the TCRdb copy is restricted to in-frame clones and leaves out a portion. The sample records 150,000 to 200,000 clones, roughly 94% being singletons. This TCR was sampled from an adult in good health. Sequences were derived from peripheral blood, sampled on day 0 of AZD1222 vaccination. V and J are TRBV19 and TRBJ1-4; D not certain. CDR3 in DNA: TGTGCCAGTAGTATGGGTCGAAAACTGTTTTTT. Its translation is CASSMGRKLFF.